This passage covers 13 T cell receptor beta chains from one sample sequenced in a study of blood T cells in healthy people across ages. With a J-beta primer mix and a sample-barcoded 5' primer, a second PCR ran roughly 6 to 11 cycles. TCRdb reprocessed the 5' RACE reads with MiXCR, giving one entry per CDR3 protein. The data hold over 750,000 distinct CDR3 sequences, with 20% to 25% observed a single time. These data were also reused for a study on T cells of mothers and their children.

The specimen sequenced was blood. Source of these receptors: a boy aged 5-17 years in good health.

The chain employs TRBV28 and TRBJ1-3, with D unresolved. The CDR3 sequence is 15 residues long. Germline CDR1 reads MDHEN; CDR2 reads SYDVKM. Trimming took 1 base from V and 0 from J, leaving 7 bases between them. The CDR3 is CASSLFARSGNTIYF. CDR3 bases: TGTGCCAGCAGTTTATTCGCCCGCTCTGGAAACACCATATATTTT.

This clonotype was picked up a small number of times. The rearrangement joins TRBV4-3 to TRBJ1-5; a weak D match, TRBD1 (6 bases). Germline CDR1 LGHNA, CDR2 YSLEER. V gave up 3 bases and J gave up 6 bases, with 9 bases separating them. The CDR3 runs to 13 residues. Here the CDR3 DNA reads TGCGCCAGCAGCCAGGAACAGGGTCAGCCCCAGCATTTT. This encodes CASSQEQGQPQHF.

This chain links TRBV20-1 with TRBJ2-4; maybe TRBD2 (5 bases). In germline, CDR1 is DFQATT, CDR2 SNEGSKA (reference sequence). V dropped 0 bases and J dropped 7 bases, with 13 bases sitting between them. CDR3 length: 14 residues. CDR3 coding DNA: TGCAGTGCTAGAGATGGGAGATTAGCGAACATTCAGTACTTC. Its protein product is CSARDGRLANIQYF.

The table lists this clonotype with a few counts. The rearrangement joins TRBV4-3 to TRBJ2-5; unclear D gene. This CDR3 has 14 residues. Deletions cut 1 base from V and 0 bases from J, with 6 bases between. CDR1 LGHNA and CDR2 YSLEER come from the germline V gene. CDR3 protein: CASSQAPYQETQYF. CDR3 nucleotide sequence: TGCGCCAGCAGCCAAGCACCGTACCAAGAGACCCAGTACTTC.

The rearrangement joins TRBV5-6 to TRBJ2-5, with D unclear. In germline, CDR1 is SGHDT, CDR2 YYEEEE. This CDR3 has 14 amino acids. Trimming took off 4 bases at V and 2 bases at J, with 12 bases between the two ends. CDR3 loop: CASSQPQEQETQYF. For the CDR3, the DNA is TGTGCCAGCAGCCAACCACAAGAGCAAGAGACCCAGTACTTC.

This clonotype was seen many times. The chain combines TRBV2 with TRBJ2-1; 11 nucleotides line up with TRBD2. V shed 6 bases and J 4 bases; nucleotides not matched to a gene: 5. The germline gives CDR1 SNHLY, CDR2 FYNNEI. The CDR3 contains 15 residues. CDR3 loop: CASRVAGGPYNEQFF. DNA for the CDR3: TGTGCCAGCAGAGTAGCGGGGGGGCCTTACAATGAGCAGTTCTTC. Full variable domain (rest looked up from reference TRBV2 and TRBJ2-1): EPEVTQTPSHQVTQMGQEVILRCVPISNHLYFYWYRQILGQKVEFLVSFYNNEISEKSEIFDDQFSVERPDGSNFTLKIRSTKLEDSAMYFCASRVAGGPYNEQFFGPGTRLTVL.

The sample holds many counts of this clonotype. This sequence joins TRBV29-1 and TRBJ2-3; D not certain. The CDR3 has 13 amino acids. V lost 1 base and J lost 3, with 8 bases in between. Germline-derived CDR1 and CDR2 are SQVTM and ANQGSEA. The CDR3 sequence is CSVEGRATDTQYF. For the CDR3, the DNA is TGCAGCGTTGAAGGGCGAGCAACAGATACGCAGTATTTT.

This clonotype occurred a few times. V usage is TRBV12-3 or TRBV12-4 and J usage is TRBJ1-4; 10 bases match TRBD1. The V gene end was trimmed by 7 bases and the J gene end by 3 bases; junction bases not matched to a gene: 5. This CDR3 has 15 amino acids. CDR3 bases: TGTGCCAGCACCCGACAGGGGGCGTCTAATGAAAAACTGTTTTTT. Residues: CASTRQGASNEKLFF.

This chain links TRBV20-1 with TRBJ1-1; a weak D match, TRBD1 (6 bases). Trimming took 2 bases from V and 1 from J, leaving 17 bases between them. Germline CDR1 and CDR2: DFQATT and SNEGSKA (reference sequence). This CDR3 has 16 amino acids. Here the CDR3 DNA reads TGCAGTGCTAGATACGAGGGTGTGGGGGCGAACACTGAAGCTTTCTTT. Amino acid sequence: CSARYEGVGANTEAFF.

This chain uses TRBV12-3 or TRBV12-4 with TRBJ2-7; D unresolved. V was clipped by 5 bases and J by 2 bases, with 10 bases between them. This CDR3 contains 13 residues. CDR3 in DNA: TGTGCCAGCAGTGGCAGCTCGGCCTACGAGCAGTACTTC. This encodes CASSGSSAYEQYF.

This rearrangement joins TRBV4-2 to TRBJ2-5; D is ambiguous. V shed 0 bases and J shed 5 bases, with 13 bases lying between them. Looked up from germline, CDR1 is LGHNA and CDR2 is YNFKEQ. The CDR3 length is 15 residues. In DNA form, the CDR3 reads TGTGCCAGCAGCCAAGATCGAAGGGTGGAGGAGACCCAGTACTTC. As protein: CASSQDRRVEETQYF.

The chain employs TRBV20-1 and TRBJ2-3; D remains ambiguous. The CDR3 consists of 11 residues. Germline V gene lookup returns CDR1 DFQATT and CDR2 SNEGSKA (reference sequence). V lost 4 bases, J lost 5 bases, and 7 bases lay in between. The CDR3 DNA follows: TGCAGTGCTAATCTAGTAGATACGCAGTATTTT. The encoded protein is CSANLVDTQYF.

This chain links TRBV15 with TRBJ2-5; tentative D call: TRBD1 (5 bases). The DNA end favors TRBJ2-1, so the J call may be wrong. Germline lookup yields CDR1 LNHNV and CDR2 YYDKDF (reference sequence). The CDR3 consists of 14 residues. The CDR3 DNA follows: TGTGCCACCAGCAGACAGGGAAGGAACAATGAGCAGTTCTTC. This encodes CATSRQGRNNEQFF.